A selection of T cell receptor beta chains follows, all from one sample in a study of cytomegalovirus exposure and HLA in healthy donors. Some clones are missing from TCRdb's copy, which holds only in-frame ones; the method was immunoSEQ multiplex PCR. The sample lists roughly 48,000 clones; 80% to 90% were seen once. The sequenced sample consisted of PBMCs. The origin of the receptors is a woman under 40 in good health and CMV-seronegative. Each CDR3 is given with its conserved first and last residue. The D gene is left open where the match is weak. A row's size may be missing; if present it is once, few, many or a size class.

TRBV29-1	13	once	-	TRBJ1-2	TGCAGCGTTGTGGGGGAGGGAAACTATGGCTACACCTTC	CSVVGEGNYGYTF
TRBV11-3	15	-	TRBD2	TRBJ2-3	TGTGCCAGCAGCTTCGGCACTAGCGGGACAGATACGCAGTATTTT	CASSFGTSGTDTQYF
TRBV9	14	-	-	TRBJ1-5	TGTGCCAGCAGCTCCGACCAGGGGAATCAGCCCCAGCATTTT	CASSSDQGNQPQHF
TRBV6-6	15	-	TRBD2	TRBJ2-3	TGTGCCAGCAGCCCCGGTGCGGGAGTATATGATACGCAGTATTTT	CASSPGAGVYDTQYF
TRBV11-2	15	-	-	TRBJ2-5	TGTGCCAGCAGCTTAGAGATAGCGGCCCAAGAGACCCAGTACTTC	CASSLEIAAQETQYF
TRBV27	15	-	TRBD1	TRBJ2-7	TGTGCCAGCAGTTTACCCCGGGACAGCGCCTACGAGCAGTACTTC	CASSLPRDSAYEQYF
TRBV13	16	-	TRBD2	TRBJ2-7	TGTGCCAGCAGCTCACGAGAAGCGGGGGTACTCCACGAGCAGTACTTC	CASSSREAGVLHEQYF
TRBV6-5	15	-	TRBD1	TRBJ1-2	TGTGCCAGCAGATCTCCGGGACAGGGTGGTAGTGGCTACACCTTC	CASRSPGQGGSGYTF
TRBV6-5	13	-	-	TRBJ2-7	TGTGCCAGCAGTGGAGACCCCTCCTACGAGCAGTACTTC	CASSGDPSYEQYF
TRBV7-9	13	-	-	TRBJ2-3	TGTGCCAGCAACCCTAGCGGCACAGATACGCAGTATTTT	CASNPSGTDTQYF
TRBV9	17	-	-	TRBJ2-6	TGTGCCAGCAGCGTAGGACACTTTATCTCTGGGGCCAACGTCCTGACTTTC	CASSVGHFISGANVLTF
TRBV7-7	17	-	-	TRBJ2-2	TGTGCTAGCAGCTTAGCCCGTAAAGGGGGGAACACCGGGGAGCTGTTTTTT	CASSLARKGGNTGELFF
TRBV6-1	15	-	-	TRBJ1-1	TGTGCCAGCAGGTCCCGGGACATAAGGAACACTGAAGCTTTCTTT	CASRSRDIRNTEAFF
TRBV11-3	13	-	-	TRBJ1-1	TGTGCCAGCAGCTTGGAAAGTCAGGGGCGGGCTTTCTTT	CASSLESQGRAFF
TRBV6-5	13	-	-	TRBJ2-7	TGTGCCAGCAGTTACGGCAGGCGATACGAGCAGTACTTC	CASSYGRRYEQYF
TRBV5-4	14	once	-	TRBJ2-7	TGTGCCAGCAGCTTCGCCGGGTTCGGGGACGAGCAGTACTTC	CASSFAGFGDEQYF
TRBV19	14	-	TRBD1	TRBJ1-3	TGTGCCAGTAGGACGACAGGGTCTGGAAACACCATATATTTT	CASRTTGSGNTIYF
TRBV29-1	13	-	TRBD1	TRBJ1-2	TGCAGCGTTGACCAAGGGACAGGGTCCCCATACACCTTC	CSVDQGTGSPYTF
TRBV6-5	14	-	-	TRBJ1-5	TGTGCCAGCAGTTCCGCGCCCGGGTATCAGCCCCAGCATTTT	CASSSAPGYQPQHF
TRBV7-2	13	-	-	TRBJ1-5	TGTGCCAGCAGCTTAGATGACGGGTCGCCCCAGCATTTT	CASSLDDGSPQHF
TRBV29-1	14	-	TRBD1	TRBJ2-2	TGCAGCGTTGCAACAGGGGCGGTCACCGGGGAGCTGTTTTTT	CSVATGAVTGELFF
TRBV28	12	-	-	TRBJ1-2	TGTGCCAGCAGTATCGGGGGGAGTGGCTACACCTTC	CASSIGGSGYTF
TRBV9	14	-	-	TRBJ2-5	TGTGCCAGCAGCGTAGCTTCGGTTCAAGAGACCCAGTACTTC	CASSVASVQETQYF
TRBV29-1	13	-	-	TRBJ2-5	TGCAGCACAACGGGACAACTTCAAGAGACCCAGTACTTC	CSTTGQLQETQYF
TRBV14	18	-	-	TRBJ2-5	TGTGCCAGCAGCCAAGATCGGGGAAAACTAGAAGGGCGCGAGACCCAGTACTTC	CASSQDRGKLEGRETQYF
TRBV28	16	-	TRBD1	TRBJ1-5	TGTGCCAGCAGTAAAAGTGGGACAGGGGAGCGAAAGCCCCAGCATTTT	CASSKSGTGERKPQHF
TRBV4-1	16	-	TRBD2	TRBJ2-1	TGCGCCAGCAGCCAAGTACGAGCGGGAGAGAGCTGGGAGCAGTTCTTC	CASSQVRAGESWEQFF
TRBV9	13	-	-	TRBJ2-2	TGTGCCAGCGGCCTTACAGGGACCGGGGAGCTGTTTTTT	CASGLTGTGELFF
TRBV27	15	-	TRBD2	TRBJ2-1	TGTGCCAGCAGTTTAGGGTCTAGCGGGAGCGATGAGCAGTTCTTC	CASSLGSSGSDEQFF
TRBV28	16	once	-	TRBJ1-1	TGTGCCAGCAGTTCGGCGGGAATCGTCTCGAACACTGAAGCTTTCTTT	CASSSAGIVSNTEAFF
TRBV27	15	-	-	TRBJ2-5	TGTGCCAGCAGCCGACAGGTTACCTTCCAAGAGACCCAGTACTTC	CASSRQVTFQETQYF
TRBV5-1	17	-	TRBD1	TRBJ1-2	TGCGCCAGCAGCTTGGTGGGACAGGGGACATCTAACTATGGCTACACCTTC	CASSLVGQGTSNYGYTF
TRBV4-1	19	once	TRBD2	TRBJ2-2	TGCGCCAGCAGCCAAGTAGGAACTAGCGGGAGGGCGAGCACCGGGGAGCTGTTTTTT	CASSQVGTSGRASTGELFF
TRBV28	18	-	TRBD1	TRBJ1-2	TGTGCCAGCAGTCCCAAGTGGGGACAGGGGGCGCGGAACTATGGCTACACCTTC	CASSPKWGQGARNYGYTF
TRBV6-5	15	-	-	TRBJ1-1	TGTGCCAGCAGTTTTTCAGGGTTTATGAACACTGAAGCTTTCTTT	CASSFSGFMNTEAFF
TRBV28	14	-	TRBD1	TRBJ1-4	TGTGCCAGCAGTTTTCGACAGGGCAAAGAAAAACTGTTTTTT	CASSFRQGKEKLFF
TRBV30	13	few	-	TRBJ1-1	TGTGCCTGGAGTGTCGGCGGGAACACTGAAGCTTTCTTT	CAWSVGGNTEAFF
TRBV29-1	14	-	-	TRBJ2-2	TGCAGCGTTGTACGAGGCCTCTCCACCGGGGAGCTGTTTTTT	CSVVRGLSTGELFF
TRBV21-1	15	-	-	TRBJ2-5	TGTGCCAGCAGCAAAGTACAGGGAGTAAGAGAGACCCAGTACTTC	CASSKVQGVRETQYF
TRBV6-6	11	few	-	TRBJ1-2	TGTGCCAGCAGTTCGACAGGAACCTACACCTTC	CASSSTGTYTF
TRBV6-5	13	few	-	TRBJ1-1	TGTGCCAGCAGTTACTCCCCCGGGGGGGAAGCTTTCTTT	CASSYSPGGEAFF